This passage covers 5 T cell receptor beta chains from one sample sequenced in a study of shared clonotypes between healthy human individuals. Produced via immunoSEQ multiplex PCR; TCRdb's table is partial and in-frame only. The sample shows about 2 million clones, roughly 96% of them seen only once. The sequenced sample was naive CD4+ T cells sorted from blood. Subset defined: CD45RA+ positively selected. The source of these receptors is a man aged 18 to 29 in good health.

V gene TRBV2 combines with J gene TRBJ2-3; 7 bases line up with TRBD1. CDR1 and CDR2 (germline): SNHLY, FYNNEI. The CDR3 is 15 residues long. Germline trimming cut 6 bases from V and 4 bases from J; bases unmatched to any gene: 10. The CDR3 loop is CASSYRTGVSDTQYF. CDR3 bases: TGTGCCAGCAGCTATAGGACAGGAGTATCAGATACGCAGTATTTT.

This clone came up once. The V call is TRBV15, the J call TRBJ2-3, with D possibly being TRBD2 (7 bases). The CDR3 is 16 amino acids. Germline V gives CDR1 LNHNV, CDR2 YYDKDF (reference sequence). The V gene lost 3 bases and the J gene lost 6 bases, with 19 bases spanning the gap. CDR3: CATSRASGGGADTQYF. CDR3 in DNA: TGTGCCACCAGCAGGGCTTCAGGCGGGGGCGCGGATACGCAGTATTTT.

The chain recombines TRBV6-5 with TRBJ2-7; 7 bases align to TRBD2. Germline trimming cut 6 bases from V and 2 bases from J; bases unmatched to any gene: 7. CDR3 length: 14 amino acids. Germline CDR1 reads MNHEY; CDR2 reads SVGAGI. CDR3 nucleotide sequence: TGTGCCAGCAGAAGGGGCGGGGGTACCTACGAGCAGTACTTC. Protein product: CASRRGGGTYEQYF.

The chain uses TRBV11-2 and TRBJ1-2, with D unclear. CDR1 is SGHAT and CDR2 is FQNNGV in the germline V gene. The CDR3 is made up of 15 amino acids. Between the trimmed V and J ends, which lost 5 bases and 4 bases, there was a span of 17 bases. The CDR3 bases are TGTGCCAGCAGCGGGGAGGTGGGAGGCCTCTATGGCTACACCTTC. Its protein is CASSGEVGGLYGYTF.

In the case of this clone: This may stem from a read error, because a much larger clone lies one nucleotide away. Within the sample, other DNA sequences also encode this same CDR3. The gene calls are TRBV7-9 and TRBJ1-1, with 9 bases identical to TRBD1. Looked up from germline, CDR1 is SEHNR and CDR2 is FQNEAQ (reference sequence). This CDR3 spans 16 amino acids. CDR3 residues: CASSLGQGEWDTEAFF. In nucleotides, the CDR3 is TGTGCCAGCAGCTTAGGACAGGGGGAGTGGGACACCGAAGCTTTCTTT. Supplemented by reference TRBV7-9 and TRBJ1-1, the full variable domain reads DTGVSQNPRHKITKRGQNVTFRCDPISEHNRLYWYRQTLGQGPEFLTYFQNEAQLEKSRLLSDRFSAERPKGSFSTLEIQRTEQGDSAMYLCASSLGQGEWDTEAFFGQGTRLTVV.